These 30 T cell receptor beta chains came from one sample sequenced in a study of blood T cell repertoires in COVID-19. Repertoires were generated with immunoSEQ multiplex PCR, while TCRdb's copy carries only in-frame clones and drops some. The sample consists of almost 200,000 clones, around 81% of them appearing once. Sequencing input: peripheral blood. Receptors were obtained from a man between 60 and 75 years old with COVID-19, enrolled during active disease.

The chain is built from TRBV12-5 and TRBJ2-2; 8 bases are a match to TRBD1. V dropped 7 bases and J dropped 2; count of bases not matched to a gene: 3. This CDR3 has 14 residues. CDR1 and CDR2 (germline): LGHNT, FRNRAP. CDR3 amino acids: CASVQGGNTGELFF. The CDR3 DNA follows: TGTGCTAGTGTACAGGGGGGTAACACCGGGGAGCTGTTTTTT.

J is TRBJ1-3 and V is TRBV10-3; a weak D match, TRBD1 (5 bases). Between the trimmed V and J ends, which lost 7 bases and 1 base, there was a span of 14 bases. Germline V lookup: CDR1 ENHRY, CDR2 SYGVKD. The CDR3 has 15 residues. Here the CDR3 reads CAIMEGTTSGNTIYF. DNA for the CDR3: TGTGCCATCATGGAAGGGACTACTTCTGGAAACACCATATATTTT.

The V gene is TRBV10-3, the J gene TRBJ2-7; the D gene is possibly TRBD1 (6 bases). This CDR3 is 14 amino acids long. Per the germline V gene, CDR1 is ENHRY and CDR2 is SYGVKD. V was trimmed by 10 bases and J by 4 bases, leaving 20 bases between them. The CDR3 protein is CATIPGDGRYEQYF. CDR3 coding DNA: TGTGCCACTATCCCAGGGGACGGGCGATACGAGCAGTACTTC.

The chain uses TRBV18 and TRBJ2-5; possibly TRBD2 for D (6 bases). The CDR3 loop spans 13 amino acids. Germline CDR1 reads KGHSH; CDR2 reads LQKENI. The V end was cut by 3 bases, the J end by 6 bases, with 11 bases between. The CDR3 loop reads CASSPPGEKTQYF. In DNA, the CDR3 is TGTGCCAGCTCACCCCCGGGGGAGAAGACCCAGTACTTC.

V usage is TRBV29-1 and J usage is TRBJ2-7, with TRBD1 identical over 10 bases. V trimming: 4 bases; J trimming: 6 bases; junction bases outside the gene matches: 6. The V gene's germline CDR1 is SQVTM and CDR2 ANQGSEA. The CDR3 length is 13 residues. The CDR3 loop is CSVGKGTGVEQYF. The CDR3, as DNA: TGCAGCGTTGGAAAGGGGACAGGGGTCGAGCAGTACTTC.

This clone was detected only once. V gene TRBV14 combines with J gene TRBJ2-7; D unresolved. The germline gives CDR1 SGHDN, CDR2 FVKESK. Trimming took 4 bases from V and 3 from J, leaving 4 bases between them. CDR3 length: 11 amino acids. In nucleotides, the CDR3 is TGTGCCAGCAGCCTCAACTACGAGCAGTACTTC. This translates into CASSLNYEQYF.

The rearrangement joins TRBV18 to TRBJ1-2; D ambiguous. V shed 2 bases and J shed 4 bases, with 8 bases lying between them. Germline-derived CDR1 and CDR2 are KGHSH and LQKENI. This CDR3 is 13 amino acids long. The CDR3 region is CASSPEGGYGYTF. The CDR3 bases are TGTGCCAGCTCACCAGAGGGTGGCTATGGCTACACCTTC.

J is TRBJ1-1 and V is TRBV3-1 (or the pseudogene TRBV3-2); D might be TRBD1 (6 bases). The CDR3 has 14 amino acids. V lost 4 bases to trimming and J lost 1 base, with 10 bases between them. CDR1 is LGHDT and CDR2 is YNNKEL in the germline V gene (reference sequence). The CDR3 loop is CASSLRGPNTEAFF. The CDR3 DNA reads TGTGCCAGCAGCCTCAGGGGCCCGAACACTGAAGCTTTCTTT.

CDR3 sequence: CASSQALAGEGETQYF. Written as DNA, the CDR3 is TGTGCCAGCAGCCAAGCATTAGCGGGAGAGGGAGAGACCCAGTACTTC. The genes are TRBV4-2 and TRBJ2-5; the match to TRBD2 covers 9 bases. Per germline, CDR1 LGHNA and CDR2 YNFKEQ. This CDR3 is built from 16 residues. V shed 1 base, J shed 4 bases, and the junction held 7 bases outside the gene matches.

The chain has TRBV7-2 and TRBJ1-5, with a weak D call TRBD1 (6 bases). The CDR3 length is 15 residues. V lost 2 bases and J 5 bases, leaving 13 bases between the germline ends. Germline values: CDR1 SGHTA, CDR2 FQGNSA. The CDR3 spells CASSLLWQGYQPQHF. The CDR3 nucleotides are TGTGCCAGCAGCTTACTTTGGCAGGGGTATCAGCCCCAGCATTTT.

CDR3 residues: CASSQRSGRVHEQFF. The CDR3 DNA sequence: TGTGCCAGCAGCCAAAGAAGCGGGAGGGTCCATGAGCAGTTCTTC. This chain joins TRBV3-1 (or the pseudogene TRBV3-2) and TRBJ2-1; 10 bases map to TRBD2. The length of the CDR3 is 15 residues. CDR1 and CDR2 (germline): LGHDT, YNNKEL (reference sequence). Losses at the gene ends were 2 bases for V and 8 bases for J; bases not matched to a gene: 6.

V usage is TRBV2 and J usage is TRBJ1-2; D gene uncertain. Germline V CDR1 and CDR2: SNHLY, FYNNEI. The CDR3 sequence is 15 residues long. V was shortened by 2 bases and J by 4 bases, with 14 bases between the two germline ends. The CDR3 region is CASSEWAREGYGYTF. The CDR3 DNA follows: TGTGCCAGCAGTGAATGGGCACGGGAGGGCTATGGCTACACCTTC.

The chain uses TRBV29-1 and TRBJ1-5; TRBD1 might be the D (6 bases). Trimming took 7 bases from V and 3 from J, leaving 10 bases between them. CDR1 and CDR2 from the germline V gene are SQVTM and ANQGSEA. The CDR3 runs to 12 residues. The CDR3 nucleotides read TGCAGCGCCGGGGGGCTCAATCAGCCCCAGCATTTT. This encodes CSAGGLNQPQHF. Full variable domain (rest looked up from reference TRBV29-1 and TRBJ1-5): SAVISQKPSRDICQRGTSLTIQCQVDSQVTMMFWYRQQPGQSLTLIATANQGSEATYESGFVIDKFPISRPNLTFSTLTVSNMSPEDSSIYLCSAGGLNQPQHFGDGTRLSIL.

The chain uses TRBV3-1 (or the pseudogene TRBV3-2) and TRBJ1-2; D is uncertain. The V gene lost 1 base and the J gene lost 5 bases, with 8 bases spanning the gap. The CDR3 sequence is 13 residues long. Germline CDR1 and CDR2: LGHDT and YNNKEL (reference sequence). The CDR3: CASSQAAEYGYTF. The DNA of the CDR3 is TGTGCCAGCAGCCAAGCGGCGGAATATGGCTACACCTTC.

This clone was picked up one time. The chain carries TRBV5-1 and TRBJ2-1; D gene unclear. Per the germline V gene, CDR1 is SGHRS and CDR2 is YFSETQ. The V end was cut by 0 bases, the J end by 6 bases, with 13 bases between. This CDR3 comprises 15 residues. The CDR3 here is CASSLDVTMRNEQFF. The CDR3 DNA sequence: TGCGCCAGCAGCTTGGACGTCACCATGCGCAATGAGCAGTTCTTC. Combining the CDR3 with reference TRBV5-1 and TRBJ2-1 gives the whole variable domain KAGVTQTPRYLIKTRGQQVTLSCSPISGHRSVSWYQQTPGQGLQFLFEYFSETQRNKGNFPGRFSGRQFSNSRSEMNVSTLELGDSALYLCASSLDVTMRNEQFFGPGTRLTVL.

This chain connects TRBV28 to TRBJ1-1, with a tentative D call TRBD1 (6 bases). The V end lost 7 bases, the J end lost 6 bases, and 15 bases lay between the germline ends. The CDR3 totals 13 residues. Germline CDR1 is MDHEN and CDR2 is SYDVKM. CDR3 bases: TGTGCCAGCATCCAGGGGCCAGGGGCTGAAGCTTTCTTT. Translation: CASIQGPGAEAFF.

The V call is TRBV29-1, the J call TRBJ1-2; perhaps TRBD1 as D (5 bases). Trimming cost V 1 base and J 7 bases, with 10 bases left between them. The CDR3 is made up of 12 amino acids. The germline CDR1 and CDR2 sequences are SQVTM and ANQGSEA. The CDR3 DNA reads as TGCAGCGTTGAAGGGGCGGGGGGTGGCTACACCTTC. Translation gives CSVEGAGGGYTF.

The CDR3 loop reads CASSRTGTGRWETQYF. CDR3 nucleotide sequence: TGTGCCAGCAGCCGAACCGGGACAGGGAGGTGGGAGACCCAGTACTTC. The chain carries TRBV3-1 (or the pseudogene TRBV3-2) and TRBJ2-5; 9 bases are a match to TRBD1. The CDR3 is 16 amino acids. CDR1 and CDR2 (germline): LGHDT, YNNKEL (reference sequence). Trimming at V came to 4 bases and at J to 5 bases, leaving 11 bases not matched to a gene.

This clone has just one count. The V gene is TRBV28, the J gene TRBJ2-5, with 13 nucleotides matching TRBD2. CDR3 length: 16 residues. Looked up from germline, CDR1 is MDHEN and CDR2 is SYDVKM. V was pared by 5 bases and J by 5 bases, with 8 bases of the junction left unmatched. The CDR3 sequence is CASSTLLAGGTETQYF. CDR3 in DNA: TGTGCCAGCAGTACCTTACTAGCGGGAGGGACGGAGACCCAGTACTTC.

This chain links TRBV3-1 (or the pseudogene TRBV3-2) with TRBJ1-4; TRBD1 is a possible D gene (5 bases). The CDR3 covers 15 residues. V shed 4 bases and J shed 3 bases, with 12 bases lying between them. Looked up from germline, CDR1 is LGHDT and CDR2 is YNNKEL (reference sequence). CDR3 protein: CASSPLSGPNEKLFF. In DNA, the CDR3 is TGTGCCAGCAGCCCCTTGTCAGGGCCTAATGAAAAACTGTTTTTT.

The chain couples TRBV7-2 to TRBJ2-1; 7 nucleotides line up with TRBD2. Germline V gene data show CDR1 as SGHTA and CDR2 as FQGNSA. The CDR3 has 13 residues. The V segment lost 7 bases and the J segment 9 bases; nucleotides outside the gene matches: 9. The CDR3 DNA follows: TGTGCCAGCAATTCTGGGGGAGGGAGTGAGCAGTTCTTC. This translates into CASNSGGGSEQFF.

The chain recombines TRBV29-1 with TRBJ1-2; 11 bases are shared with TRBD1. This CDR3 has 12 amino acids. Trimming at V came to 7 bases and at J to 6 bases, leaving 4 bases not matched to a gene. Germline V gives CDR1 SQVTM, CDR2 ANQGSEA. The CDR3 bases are TGCAGCGCTAGGACAGGGGGCGATGGCTACACCTTC. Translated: CSARTGGDGYTF.

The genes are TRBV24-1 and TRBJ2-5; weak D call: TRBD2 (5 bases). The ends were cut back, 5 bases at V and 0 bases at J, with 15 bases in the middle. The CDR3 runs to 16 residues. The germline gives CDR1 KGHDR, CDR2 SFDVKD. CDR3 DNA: TGTGCCACCAGTGCGAGGGCAGGACTGTACCAAGAGACCCAGTACTTC. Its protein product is CATSARAGLYQETQYF.

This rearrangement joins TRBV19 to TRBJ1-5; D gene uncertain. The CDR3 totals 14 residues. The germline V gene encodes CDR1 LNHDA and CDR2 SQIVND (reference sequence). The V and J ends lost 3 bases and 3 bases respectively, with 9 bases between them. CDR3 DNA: TGTGCCAGTAGTATGGATAGCATCAATCAGCCCCAGCATTTT. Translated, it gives CASSMDSINQPQHF.

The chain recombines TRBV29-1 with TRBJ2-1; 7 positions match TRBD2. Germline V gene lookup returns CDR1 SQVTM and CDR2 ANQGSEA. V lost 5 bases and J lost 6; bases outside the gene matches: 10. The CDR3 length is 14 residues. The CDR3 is CSVTGTGGFNEQFF. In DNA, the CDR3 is TGCAGCGTTACCGGGACCGGGGGGTTCAATGAGCAGTTCTTC.

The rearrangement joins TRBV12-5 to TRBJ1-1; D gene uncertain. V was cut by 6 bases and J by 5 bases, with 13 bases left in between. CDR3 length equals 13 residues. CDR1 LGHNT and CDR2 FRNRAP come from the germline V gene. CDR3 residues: CASGRSGLTEAFF. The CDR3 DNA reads TGTGCTAGTGGGAGGAGTGGGTTGACTGAAGCTTTCTTT.

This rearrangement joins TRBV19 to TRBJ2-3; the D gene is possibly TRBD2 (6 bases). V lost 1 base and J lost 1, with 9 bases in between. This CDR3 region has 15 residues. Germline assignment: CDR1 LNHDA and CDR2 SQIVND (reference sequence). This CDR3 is CASSIVGLGTDTQYF. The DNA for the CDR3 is TGTGCCAGTAGTATAGTGGGACTTGGCACAGATACGCAGTATTTT.

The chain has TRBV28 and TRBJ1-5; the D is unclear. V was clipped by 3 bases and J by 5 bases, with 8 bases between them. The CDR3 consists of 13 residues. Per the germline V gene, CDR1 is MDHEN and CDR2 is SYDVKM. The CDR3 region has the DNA TGTGCCAGCAGTTTTACGGGGTATCAGCCCCAGCATTTT. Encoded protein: CASSFTGYQPQHF. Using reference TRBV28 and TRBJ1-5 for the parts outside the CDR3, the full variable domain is DVKVTQSSRYLVKRTGEKVFLECVQDMDHENMFWYRQDPGLGLRLIYFSYDVKMKEKGDIPEGYSVSREKKERFSLILESASTNQTSMYLCASSFTGYQPQHFGDGTRLSIL.

CDR3 in amino acids: CASSLAGQSSGNTIYF. CDR3 DNA sequence: TGTGCCAGCAGCTTAGCGGGACAGTCCTCTGGAAACACCATATATTTT. This chain uses TRBV11-2 with TRBJ1-3; 7 bases map to TRBD1. This CDR3 has 16 amino acids. From germline, CDR1 is SGHAT and CDR2 FQNNGV. J was trimmed by 0 bases and V by 1 base; bases with no gene match: 3.

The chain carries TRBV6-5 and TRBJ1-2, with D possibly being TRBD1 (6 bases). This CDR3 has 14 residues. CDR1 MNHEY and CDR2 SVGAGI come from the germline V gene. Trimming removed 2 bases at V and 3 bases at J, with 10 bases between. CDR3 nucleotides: TGTGCCAGCAGTTACCAACAGGGCTACTATGGCTACACCTTC. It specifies CASSYQQGYYGYTF.